These 6 T cell receptor beta chains were sequenced from one sample in a study of T cells in Graves' hyperthyroidism and ophthalmopathy (dated by TCRdb to between 2018 and 2021). Library preparation was by multiplex PCR. Sequencing used an Illumina HiSeq 2000. The TCR beta CDR3 regions were amplified from RNA transcripts. The first round of RT-PCR for the TCR CDR3 was performed with the HTBI primer set and the Qiagen OneStep RT-PCR kit. The raw public data were reprocessed by TCRdb itself: fastp quality trimming at Q25, MiXCR clonotype calling, in-frame beta chains only. Entries that share a CDR3 protein sequence are merged under the most common genes and DNA. Recorded for this sample are about 180,000 distinct CDR3 sequences; 15% to 20% of them occurred a single time. Of the sample, about 29% falls within the top ten clones. The sequenced sample consisted of blood. These receptors were collected from a woman aged 50 to 65 with Graves' hyperthyroidism.

This clonotype was seen many times. J is TRBJ1-2 and V is TRBV28; D gene ambiguous. From germline, CDR1 is MDHEN and CDR2 SYDVKM. V lost 5 bases and J 7 bases, leaving 11 bases between the germline ends. This CDR3 has 12 residues. The CDR3: CASSINRRGYTF. For the CDR3, the DNA is TGTGCCAGCAGTATAAATCGGCGTGGCTACACCTTC.

The chain recombines TRBV9 with TRBJ1-2, with D possibly matching TRBD1 (6 bases). The germline V gene has CDR1 SGDLS and CDR2 YYNGEE. Trimming took 4 bases from V and 4 from J, leaving 23 bases between them. The CDR3 loop spans 17 amino acids. The CDR3 nucleotides read TGTGCCAGCAGCCATCTGAGGGGGGGCGCCGGGGGCTATGGCTACACCTTC. Translating it yields CASSHLRGGAGGYGYTF.

With regard to this clonotype: This may arise from a read error, as a much more abundant clone is one base away. The CDR3 here is CASRTQGGLMGTEASF. The CDR3 DNA sequence: TGTGCCAGCAGAACGCAGGGGGGGCTAATGGGCACTGAAGCTTCCTTT. The V and J genes are TRBV11-2 and TRBJ1-1; TRBD1 agrees at 7 bases. The CDR3 is 16 amino acids. Germline CDR1 and CDR2: SGHAT and FQNNGV.

V usage is TRBV9 and J usage is TRBJ1-2; no clear D. Germline lookup yields CDR1 SGDLS and CDR2 YYNGEE. Trimming left V 0 bases short and J 8 bases short, with 14 bases between. CDR3 size: 14 residues. CDR3 DNA: TGTGCCAGCAGCGTAGAAGGTACCCGGAGGGGCTACACCTTC. The encoded protein is CASSVEGTRRGYTF.

The J gene is TRBJ1-1, the V gene TRBV10-3; D is perhaps TRBD1 (5 bases). Germline V lookup: CDR1 ENHRY, CDR2 SYGVKD. The CDR3 is 14 residues long. The germline V and J ends were trimmed by 0 bases and 4 bases, with 9 bases remaining between them. CDR3 in amino acids: CAISESGRATEAFF. DNA of the CDR3: TGTGCCATCAGTGAGTCGGGCAGGGCCACTGAAGCTTTCTTT.

In its sample, this clonotype was seen many times. This chain uses TRBV7-2 with TRBJ1-1; D ambiguous. V dropped 4 bases and J dropped 4 bases, with 10 bases sitting between them. Germline V lookup: CDR1 SGHTA, CDR2 FQGNSA. CDR3 length: 13 residues. CDR3 DNA: TGTGCCAGCAGCTCCCTGGATAGCACTGAAGCTTTCTTT. Its translation: CASSSLDSTEAFF.